The rows below give T cell receptor beta chains drawn from one sample of a study of liver allograft versus peripheral blood T cells. MiXCR, run by TCRdb on the reads, gives a single entry per CDR3 protein. This sample has over 9,000 distinct CDR3 sequences, with about 24% found just once. Receptors were obtained from a human patient who had a liver transplant. Some T cells may be graft donor cells. Both conserved end residues are part of each CDR3. The order of the fields is clone size, V gene, D gene, J gene, CDR3 protein, CDR3 DNA. A D gene is named only where the DNA matches it firmly. The size of a clone is reported for some rows only, either as once, few or many, or as a class for expanded clones.

>medium-sized|TRBV6-5|TRBD1|TRBJ2-1
CASSSKQGSGYNEQFF
TGTGCCAGCAGTTCGAAACAGGGGTCGGGTTACAATGAGCAGTTCTTC
>medium-sized|TRBV16|NA|TRBJ1-4
CASSQYMAGRFEKLFF
TGTGCCAGCAGCCAATACATGGCAGGAAGGTTCGAAAAACTGTTTTTT
>medium-sized|TRBV6-5|NA|TRBJ2-7
CASSQSGRSYEQYF
TGTGCCAGCAGCCAATCAGGTCGCTCCTACGAGCAGTACTTC
>medium-sized|TRBV5-6|NA|TRBJ1-5
CASSLGHINRSNQPQHF
TGTGCCAGCAGCTTGGGACACATCAATAGAAGCAATCAGCCCCAGCATTTT
>few|TRBV19|TRBD1|TRBJ1-2
CATGDSQLGYGYTF
TGTGCCACAGGGGACAGTCAGTTGGGTTATGGCTACACCTTC
>NA|TRBV5-4|TRBD2|TRBJ2-3
CASSPTSRGGTDTQYF
TGTGCCAGCAGCCCGACTAGCCGGGGGGGCACAGATACGCAGTATTTT
>few|TRBV9|TRBD1|TRBJ2-7
CASSVGGGQGDGEQYF
TGTGCCAGCAGCGTAGGAGGGGGACAGGGGGACGGGGAGCAGTACTTC
>NA|TRBV29-1|NA|TRBJ1-1
CSVEDIRTVNTEAFF
TGCAGCGTTGAGGATATTAGGACAGTGAACACTGAAGCTTTCTTT
>medium-sized|TRBV7-9|NA|TRBJ1-2
CASSLAELGQLGVYTF
TGTGCCAGCAGCTTAGCGGAATTGGGGCAGCTCGGGGTGTACACCTTC
>medium-sized|TRBV6-2/TRBV6-3|NA|TRBJ2-2
CASSSQGRNTGELFF
TGTGCCAGCAGTTCCCAGGGACGGAACACCGGGGAGCTGTTTTTT
>medium-sized|TRBV27|NA|TRBJ1-4
CASSLTGQPNEKLFF
TGTGCCAGCAGTTTAACGGGGCAGCCTAATGAAAAACTGTTTTTT
>many|TRBV20-1|NA|TRBJ1-3
CSVQGSSGNTIYF
TGCAGTGTTCAGGGGTCCTCTGGAAACACCATATATTTT
>NA|TRBV28|NA|TRBJ2-7
CASRQTMTREQYF
TGTGCCAGCAGACAGACAATGACAAGGGAGCAGTACTTC
>many|TRBV20-1|TRBD1|TRBJ1-5
CSAITTGGLDQPQHF
TGCAGTGCTATTACGACAGGGGGCTTGGATCAGCCCCAGCATTTT
>medium-sized|TRBV6-6|TRBD1|TRBJ1-5
CASSYPGQGNQPQHF
TGTGCCAGCAGTTACCCTGGACAGGGAAATCAGCCCCAGCATTTT
>NA|TRBV20-1|TRBD2|TRBJ2-7
CSAHPGAGEYEQYF
TGCAGTGCCCACCCCGGAGCGGGAGAGTACGAGCAGTACTTC
>NA|TRBV5-1|TRBD2|TRBJ2-7
CASSLRPTSGRVSAYEQYF
TGCGCCAGCAGCTTGCGCCCAACTAGCGGGAGGGTCTCTGCCTACGAGCAGTACTTC
>once|TRBV20-1|NA|TRBJ2-5
CSARDPASETQYF
TGCAGTGCTAGAGATCCAGCTTCTGAGACCCAGTACTTC
>NA|TRBV29-1|NA|TRBJ1-1
CSAQQVLNTEAFF
TGCAGCGCCCAACAGGTCCTGAACACTGAAGCTTTCTTT
>NA|TRBV11-2|TRBD2|TRBJ2-5
CASSTGLAGSEETQYF
TGTGCCAGCAGCACTGGACTAGCGGGATCGGAAGAGACCCAGTACTTC
>many|TRBV7-9|TRBD1|TRBJ1-3
CASSLVGGGHSGNTIYF
TGTGCCAGCAGCTTAGTGGGAGGGGGCCACTCTGGAAACACCATATATTTT